One sample yielded the 11 T cell receptor beta chains listed below, sequenced in a study of blood T cell repertoires in COVID-19. Measured with immunoSEQ multiplex PCR; TCRdb has only the in-frame clones, and not every one. The data show 150,000 or so clones, 86% seen once. The sequenced sample was PBMCs or T cells enriched from blood (not recorded which). These TCRs come from a middle-aged man who had recovered from COVID-19.

The J gene is TRBJ2-1, the V gene TRBV9, with 11 bases that match TRBD2. With 4 bases clipped from V and 1 base from J, the junction kept 4 bases outside the gene matches. CDR3 length equals 16 residues. Per the germline V gene, CDR1 is SGDLS and CDR2 is YYNGEE. CDR3 sequence reads: CASSITSGSSYNEQFF. The CDR3 nucleotides read TGTGCCAGCAGCATAACTAGCGGGAGTTCCTACAATGAGCAGTTCTTC.

For the CDR3, the DNA is TGTGCCAGCAGCTTATTCGCGGGAGAGACCCAGTACTTC. It encodes CASSLFAGETQYF. V gene TRBV7-2 combines with J gene TRBJ2-5; TRBD2 is a possible D gene (5 bases). This CDR3 has 13 amino acids. The germline V and J ends were trimmed by 2 bases and 4 bases, with 8 bases remaining between them. CDR1 and CDR2 (germline): SGHTA, FQGNSA.

The chain employs TRBV27 and TRBJ1-2, with TRBD1 matching over 8 bases. V dropped 5 bases and J dropped 4; count of bases not matched to a gene: 15. CDR3 length: 17 amino acids. CDR1 is MNHEY, CDR2 SMNVEV, per germline (reference sequence). The CDR3 loop is CASSPGQGRPNGYGYTF. CDR3 bases: TGTGCCAGCAGTCCAGGACAGGGAAGACCCAACGGCTATGGCTACACCTTC.

The chain carries TRBV24-1 and TRBJ1-4; 8 nucleotides line up with TRBD1. Germline V gene data show CDR1 as KGHDR and CDR2 as SFDVKD. The CDR3 is 15 amino acids. V lost 2 bases to trimming and J lost 8 bases; unmatched junction nucleotides: 6. CDR3 sequence reads: CATSDSQGAWEKLFF. The DNA of the CDR3 is TGTGCCACCAGTGATTCCCAGGGGGCTTGGGAAAAACTGTTTTTT.

This chain connects TRBV7-8 to TRBJ1-1; D perhaps matches TRBD1 (5 bases). The CDR3 extends over 14 amino acids. The V end was cut by 1 base, the J end by 7 bases, with 13 bases between. Germline loops: CDR1 SGHVS, CDR2 FQNEAQ. In DNA, the CDR3 is TGTGCCAGCAGCTTAGTGGGGGGATTCGGTGAAGCTTTCTTT. As protein: CASSLVGGFGEAFF. Filled out from reference TRBV7-8 and TRBJ1-1, the complete variable domain reads GAGVSQSPRYKVAKRGQDVALRCDPISGHVSLFWYQQALGQGPEFLTYFQNEAQLDKSGLPSDRFFAERPEGSVSTLKIQRTQQEDSAVYLCASSLVGGFGEAFFGQGTRLTVV.

The CDR3: CASSMMREWNTEAFF. CDR3 DNA sequence: TGTGCCAGTAGTATGATGAGGGAATGGAACACTGAAGCTTTCTTT. The V gene is TRBV19, the J gene TRBJ1-1; unclear D gene. The CDR3 is 15 amino acids. In germline, CDR1 is LNHDA, CDR2 SQIVND (reference sequence). V was pared by 3 bases and J by 1 base, with 12 bases between.

The chain has TRBV7-9 and TRBJ2-7; the D gene is possibly TRBD2 (6 bases). The length of the CDR3 is 15 residues. V lost 4 bases and J lost 9, with 22 bases in between. Per the germline V gene, CDR1 is SEHNR and CDR2 is FQNEAQ (reference sequence). The CDR3 DNA follows: TGTGCCAGCAGCTCCACGGCCCTGGGGGGTGTCGGGCAGTACGTC. Translated: CASSSTALGGVGQYV.

This clone was observed a handful of times. The genes are TRBV19 and TRBJ2-4; a possible D gene is TRBD2 (6 bases). Trimming cost V 4 bases and J 4 bases, with 17 bases left between them. This CDR3 is 16 amino acids long. Germline V gene data show CDR1 as LNHDA and CDR2 as SQIVND (reference sequence). The CDR3 DNA reads as TGTGCCAGTAGTAGGGGAGGTGGGGGGTGGAAAAACATTCAGTACTTC. This codes for CASSRGGGGWKNIQYF.

V is TRBV28 and J is TRBJ1-5, with D possibly TRBD1 on 5 matching bases. CDR3 length equals 17 residues. Deletions cut 2 bases from V and 0 bases from J, with 14 bases between. The germline gives CDR1 MDHEN, CDR2 SYDVKM. The chain's CDR3 is CASSLLQTATSNQPQHF. For the CDR3, the DNA is TGTGCCAGCAGTTTACTGCAGACAGCCACTAGCAATCAGCCCCAGCATTTT.

The rearrangement uses TRBV7-2 and TRBJ1-2; no firm D call. The germline gives CDR1 SGHTA, CDR2 FQGNSA. This CDR3 is built from 14 residues. The V and J ends lost 1 base and 5 bases respectively, with 11 bases between them. The DNA for the CDR3 is TGTGCCAGCAGCTTAGGTGGAGGGAAATATGGCTACACCTTC. Amino acid sequence: CASSLGGGKYGYTF.

This clone appeared a single time. The rearrangement uses TRBV28 and TRBJ1-5; D is unclear. CDR3 length equals 15 residues. The V gene's germline CDR1 is MDHEN and CDR2 SYDVKM. With 1 base removed from V and 0 bases from J, the gap between germline ends came to 7 bases. CDR3 sequence (DNA): TGTGCCAGCAGTTTATTCTCAGGTAGCAATCAGCCCCAGCATTTT. Encoded protein: CASSLFSGSNQPQHF. The whole variable domain, filled in from reference TRBV28 and TRBJ1-5, reads DVKVTQSSRYLVKRTGEKVFLECVQDMDHENMFWYRQDPGLGLRLIYFSYDVKMKEKGDIPEGYSVSREKKERFSLILESASTNQTSMYLCASSLFSGSNQPQHFGDGTRLSIL.